This T cell receptor (beta chain) was profiled in a study of CD8+ T cells in alopecia areata (dated by TCRdb to 2016 to 2019). As for the study more broadly: The study used high-throughput TCRbeta sequencing to examine T cell clonal expansion in alopecia areata, in both the C3H/HeJ mouse model and human patients. Scalp tissue and sorted CD4+ and CD8+ peripheral blood T cells from patchy and totalis/universalis alopecia areata patients and from healthy controls were covered by human TCRbeta sequencing. Scalp clonality was compared among normal scalp (n=4), patchy alopecia areata scalp (n=8), and alopecia totalis/universalis scalp (n=8). RNA came from the PAXgene miRNA kit for fixed scalp, the miRNeasy kit for PBMCs, and the RNeasy kit for mouse skin. TCRbeta CDR3 regions were amplified by immunoSEQ multiplex PCR with 35 Vbeta forward and 13 Jbeta reverse primers. What the authors observed across the whole study: Unlike mouse skin, where gammadelta T cells dominate, normal human skin contains resident alphabeta T cells that get sequenced too, which complicates analysis of the scalp TCR repertoire. Compared with normal scalp, lesional scalp, particularly in alopecia totalis/universalis, had higher clonality and more expanded CD8+ clones, which suggests antigenic drive. Shared TCR sequences between patients were less evident than in mice, which may be partly attributable to HLA diversity in the patient population.

About this clone itself: No cognate antigen has been identified for it. Base qualities are not at hand, and no much larger clone is one base apart.

After PBMCs were isolated by density centrifugation and stained for CD3, CD4 and CD8, a FACSAria was used to sort CD4+ and CD8+ T cells. Scalp biopsies and blood samples were provided by unaffected controls. The CDR3 runs 15 amino acids, cysteine and phenylalanine included. Only the CDR3 DNA stays, 45 bases, in frame from base 1. At the junction V is shortened by 7 bases and J by 0 bases; bases outside the gene matches: 6. CDR1 and CDR2 were assigned from the germline V gene as SQVTM and ANQGSEA. The library was prepared using the immunoSEQ multiplex PCR assay. For TCR sequencing, RNA was extracted from every sample and reverse transcribed into cDNA to serve as template. First-strand cDNA was synthesized with SuperScript III using a 2:1 mix of oligo-dT and random hexamers. Amplification bias was assessed with a synthetic immune receptor repertoire, and residual bias was removed computationally. Processing in the source paper ran as follows. Raw reads were preprocessed for error removal, and CDR3 was defined according to IMGT conventions as running from the conserved cysteine to phenylalanine. Clonality was calculated as 1 minus Shannon entropy normalized by log2 of the number of productive unique TCRs. Whether scalp clones were CD4 or CD8 was inferred by matching scalp TCRbeta sequences against CD4 and CD8 repertoires sorted from blood. TCRdb retrieved this table from immuneACCESS and kept in-frame rearrangements only. Not all clones are present; in checked studies, unresolved V genes account for under half, and no reason is known for the remainder. The DNA was the basis for D and trimming; V, J and clone size are from that table. A total of about 140,000 clones appear in this sample, about three fifths of them only once. About 4.4% of the sample is taken by the ten largest.

Sequencing used CD4+ T cells sorted from blood. This TCR came from a human donor in good health. The chain uses TRBV29-1 and TRBJ2-3, and TRBD1 matches 11 of the central bases. The base sequence is TGCAGCGCTACCGGGACAGGGGGAAGCACAGATACGCAGTATTTT. Its amino acids are CSATGTGGSTDTQYF.